Shown below are 8 T cell receptor beta chains from a single sample sequenced in a study. TCRdb reprocessed the RT-PCR reads via MiXCR and lists one record per CDR3 protein. This table has about 680,000 distinct CDR3 sequences, 14% appearing once. Source material: memory CD4+ T cells from blood. The receptors stem from a female donor in good health, serving as a healthy control.

This clonotype was observed a few times. This chain links TRBV9 with TRBJ2-7, with 9 bases matching TRBD2. V lost 2 bases to trimming and J lost 6 bases; unmatched junction nucleotides: 9. Germline values: CDR1 SGDLS, CDR2 YYNGEE. The CDR3 sequence is 15 residues long. CDR3 in amino acids: CASSVQLAGLTEQYF. The CDR3 DNA reads TGTGCCAGCAGCGTCCAGCTAGCGGGACTAACCGAGCAGTACTTC.

This sequence joins TRBV3-1 and TRBJ2-7, with D possibly matching TRBD2 (6 bases). The CDR3 loop spans 15 amino acids. V shed 6 bases and J shed 4 bases, with 19 bases lying between them. Germline CDR1 reads LGHDT; CDR2 reads YNNKEL (reference sequence). CDR3 bases: TGTGCCAGCAGTGAAACTTCAGGGACTCATTACGAGCAGTACTTC. Protein sequence: CASSETSGTHYEQYF.

The chain recombines TRBV28 with TRBJ1-2; D remains unclear. CDR1 and CDR2 (germline): MDHEN, SYDVKM. V lost 3 bases and J lost 8, with 13 bases in between. This CDR3 contains 13 residues. The chain's CDR3 is CASSFRPTRGYTF. CDR3 coding DNA: TGTGCCAGCAGTTTCCGCCCGACCCGCGGCTACACCTTC.

The J gene is TRBJ2-7, the V gene TRBV20-1; TRBD2 matches 8 bases. The CDR3 loop spans 15 amino acids. Germline V gene sequence: CDR1 DFQATT, CDR2 SNEGSKA (reference sequence). The J segment lost 4 bases and the V segment lost 1 base, leaving 9 bases of the junction unmatched. CDR3 residues: CSARVWSGRGYEQYF. DNA for the CDR3: TGCAGTGCTAGAGTTTGGAGCGGGAGAGGGTACGAGCAGTACTTC.

This clonotype was counted a few times. The chain carries TRBV6-5 and TRBJ2-2; D call uncertain. Deletions cut 6 bases from V and 4 bases from J, with 15 bases between. In germline, CDR1 is MNHEY, CDR2 SVGAGI. The CDR3 has 15 residues. This CDR3 is CASSRTIGSTGELFF. For the CDR3, the DNA is TGTGCCAGCAGCCGTACGATTGGATCCACCGGGGAGCTGTTTTTT.

The chain recombines TRBV10-3 with TRBJ1-3; D unresolved. CDR1 ENHRY and CDR2 SYGVKD come from the germline V gene. Trimming stripped 3 bases from V and 0 bases from J, with 3 bases between. This CDR3 region has 13 residues. CDR3 in amino acids: CAISEYSGNTIYF. DNA of the CDR3: TGTGCCATCAGTGAATACTCTGGAAACACCATATATTTT.

There are many counts of this clonotype. The gene calls are TRBV10-3 and TRBJ1-1, with a possible D match to TRBD1 (5 bases). Trimming took 0 bases from V and 11 from J, leaving 7 bases between them. This CDR3 is 11 amino acids long. CDR1 and CDR2 (germline): ENHRY, SYGVKD. For the CDR3, the DNA is TGTGCCATCAGTGAGTCGGGGGAGGCTTTCTTT. This sequence encodes CAISESGEAFF.

The rearrangement links TRBV19 to TRBJ1-4; 7 bases are shared with TRBD1. Germline CDR1 LNHDA, CDR2 SQIVND (reference sequence). This CDR3 spans 14 amino acids. The ends lost 4 bases at V and 5 bases at J; junction bases unmatched: 4. The CDR3 protein is CASSRGGQNEKLFF. Here the CDR3 DNA reads TGTGCCAGTAGTAGGGGGGGACAGAATGAAAAACTGTTTTTT.